These 17 T cell receptor beta chains came from one sample sequenced in a study of blood T cell repertoires in COVID-19 (dated by TCRdb to about 2020). Preparation of the library involved the immunoSEQ multiplex PCR assay. In its TCRdb copy, this immuneACCESS table keeps in-frame sequences only and misses some clones. Where compared with another copy, unresolved V genes explain less than half of these, and the others have no known cause. The sample data list 30,000 to 45,000 clones, and more than 75% of these were observed just once. Together, the top ten hold around 15% of the sample. Sequencing was performed on peripheral blood. These receptors came from a man aged 70 or older with acute or convalescent COVID-19.

CDR3 residues: CASSLSGGYLYEQYF. The CDR3 DNA sequence: TGCGCCAGCAGCTTGTCCGGGGGTTATCTCTACGAGCAGTACTTC. The genes are TRBV5-1 and TRBJ2-7; TRBD2 is a possible D gene (6 bases). Trimming took 1 base from V and 3 from J, leaving 14 bases between them. The CDR3 covers 15 residues. Germline V gene sequence: CDR1 SGHRS, CDR2 YFSETQ. The variable domain in full, with the rest retrieved from reference TRBV5-1 and TRBJ2-7, is KAGVTQTPRYLIKTRGQQVTLSCSPISGHRSVSWYQQTPGQGLQFLFEYFSETQRNKGNFPGRFSGRQFSNSRSEMNVSTLELGDSALYLCASSLSGGYLYEQYFGPGTRLTVT.

The sample holds one count of this clone. This chain uses TRBV27 with TRBJ2-1; 8 positions agree with TRBD1. The germline gives CDR1 MNHEY, CDR2 SMNVEV (reference sequence). The V gene end was trimmed by 4 bases and the J gene end by 6 bases; junction bases not matched to a gene: 11. This CDR3 comprises 16 residues. The CDR3 spells CASSYFPDREVNEQFF. Written as DNA, the CDR3 is TGTGCCAGCAGTTATTTCCCGGACAGGGAGGTCAATGAGCAGTTCTTC.

This chain links TRBV7-4 with TRBJ1-3, with D perhaps matching TRBD1 (5 bases). Germline V lookup: CDR1 SGHVT, CDR2 SQSDAQ. The CDR3 covers 14 residues. Trimming pared 2 bases from V and 1 base from J, leaving 6 bases between. The CDR3: CASSLPGSGNTIYF. The CDR3 DNA reads TGTGCCAGCAGCTTACCAGGGTCTGGAAACACCATATATTTT.

The V call is TRBV5-5, the J call TRBJ2-3; no clear D gene. The CDR3 spans 12 residues. Germline-derived CDR1 and CDR2 are SGHKS and YYEKEE (reference sequence). Trimming left V 2 bases short and J 5 bases short, with 6 bases between. The CDR3 region is CASSFQVDTQYF. As DNA, the CDR3 is TGTGCCAGCAGCTTCCAGGTAGATACGCAGTATTTT.

The chain recombines TRBV6-5 with TRBJ1-6; the D is unclear. The germline gives CDR1 MNHEY, CDR2 SVGAGI. The CDR3 covers 13 residues. V was shortened by 2 bases and J by 7 bases, with 6 bases between the two germline ends. CDR3 nucleotides: TGTGCCAGCAGTTACCTAAGAAATTCACCCCTCCACTTT. Protein: CASSYLRNSPLHF.

This chain uses TRBV14 with TRBJ2-1; 12 bases are a match to TRBD1. CDR1 and CDR2 (germline): SGHDN, FVKESK. The CDR3 sequence is 16 residues long. The J segment lost 12 bases and the V segment lost 0 bases, leaving 9 bases of the junction unmatched. CDR3 sequence reads: CASSQDLGTGGLVQFF. CDR3 in DNA: TGTGCCAGCAGCCAAGATCTAGGGACAGGGGGCCTAGTGCAGTTCTTC.

This CDR3 is CASSLTQDRLSDTQYF. The CDR3 DNA follows: TGTGCCAGCAGCCTAACTCAGGACAGGCTGTCAGATACGCAGTATTTT. The chain recombines TRBV6-6 with TRBJ2-3; 7 positions match TRBD1. The CDR3 totals 16 residues. The germline gives CDR1 MNHNY, CDR2 SVGAGI (reference sequence). J gave up 4 bases and V 6 bases, and 13 bases lay outside the gene matches.

This clone was counted a few times. The CDR3 is CASSQVPGTGAYEQYF. For the CDR3, the DNA is TGCGCCAGCAGCCAAGTTCCCGGGACAGGGGCCTACGAGCAGTACTTC. J is TRBJ2-7 and V is TRBV4-1; TRBD1 agrees at 10 bases. V was pared by 1 base and J by 2 bases, with 5 bases of the junction left unmatched. The length of the CDR3 is 16 residues. Germline CDR1 MGHRA, CDR2 YSYEKL.

There are a few counts of this clone. The chain is built from TRBV4-3 and TRBJ1-2; 7 bases agree with TRBD1. Trimming cost V 3 bases and J 4 bases; bases outside gene matches: 8. CDR1 LGHNA and CDR2 YSLEER come from the germline V gene. The length of the CDR3 is 15 residues. The CDR3 DNA reads as TGCGCCAGCAGCCACGGACAGGAAAGAGGCTATGGCTACACCTTC. It translates to CASSHGQERGYGYTF.

The chain combines TRBV18 with TRBJ2-3, with D perhaps TRBD1 (6 bases). Trimming took 7 bases from V and 1 from J, leaving 12 bases between them. Per the germline V gene, CDR1 is KGHSH and CDR2 is LQKENI. This CDR3 is 14 amino acids long. CDR3 loop: CASFRDTRTDTQYF. CDR3 sequence (DNA): TGTGCCAGCTTCCGGGACACGCGCACAGATACGCAGTATTTT.

V and J are TRBV18 and TRBJ2-1, with a possible D match to TRBD1 (5 bases). This CDR3 spans 11 amino acids. Per the germline V gene, CDR1 is KGHSH and CDR2 is LQKENI. Deletions cut 4 bases from V and 8 bases from J, with 6 bases between. The CDR3 nucleotides are TGTGCCAGCTCACGGGGCGATGAGCAGTTCTTC. Its translation is CASSRGDEQFF.

The chain joins TRBV11-3 to TRBJ2-1, with 10 nucleotides matching TRBD2. Germline V gene sequence: CDR1 SGHNT, CDR2 YENEEA. There are 15 residues in the CDR3. The junction had 11 bases not matched to a gene; V was cut back by 5 bases and J by 10 bases. The CDR3 region is CASSERASGGKEQFF. The DNA for the CDR3 is TGTGCCAGCAGCGAACGGGCTAGCGGGGGTAAAGAGCAGTTCTTC.

At least ten counts were recorded for this clone. The V call is TRBV25-1, the J call TRBJ1-1; D may be TRBD1 (6 bases). With 7 bases removed from V and 8 bases from J, the gap between germline ends came to 14 bases. CDR1 is MGHDK, CDR2 SYGVNS, per germline. This CDR3 has 12 residues. The CDR3 reads CASTSTGLEAFF. CDR3 DNA sequence: TGTGCCAGCACTTCAACAGGGTTGGAAGCTTTCTTT. Full variable domain (remainder filled in from reference TRBV25-1 and TRBJ1-1): EADIYQTPRYLVIGTGKKITLECSQTMGHDKMYWYQQDPGMELHLIHYSYGVNSTEKGDLSSESTVSRIRTEHFPLTLESARPSHTSQYLCASTSTGLEAFFGQGTRLTVV.

This chain connects TRBV13 to TRBJ1-1, with 7 bases identical to TRBD1. V lost 5 bases, J lost 6 bases, and 9 bases stayed unmatched. Germline CDR1 PRHDT, CDR2 FYEKMQ (reference sequence). CDR3 size: 14 residues. CDR3 sequence: CASSLGQQNSEAFF. The CDR3 DNA sequence: TGTGCCAGCAGCCTGGGACAGCAAAACTCTGAAGCTTTCTTT.

The J gene is TRBJ2-7, the V gene TRBV9; 12 positions agree with TRBD2. The CDR3 covers 15 residues. Germline-derived CDR1 and CDR2 are SGDLS and YYNGEE. The V segment lost 2 bases and the J segment 7 bases; nucleotides outside the gene matches: 7. The CDR3 DNA reads TGTGCCAGCAGCGTGACTAGCGGGGGTTCCCGAGAGCAGTACTTC. Its protein product is CASSVTSGGSREQYF.

CDR3 protein: CASSGTSFSTDTQYF. The CDR3 DNA reads as TGTGCCAGCAGCGGGACTAGCTTCAGCACAGATACGCAGTATTTT. The chain has TRBV7-9 and TRBJ2-3; TRBD2 agrees at 9 bases. J gave up 0 bases and V 5 bases, and 3 bases lay outside the gene matches. The CDR3 runs to 15 residues. Germline lookup yields CDR1 SEHNR and CDR2 FQNEAQ (reference sequence).

The V gene is TRBV18, the J gene TRBJ1-1; D may be TRBD1 (5 bases). The CDR3 covers 16 residues. The germline gives CDR1 KGHSH, CDR2 LQKENI. Trimming shortened V by 0 bases and J by 4 bases, and 15 bases separated the two germline ends. CDR3 sequence: CASSPPYKGSTTEAFF. The CDR3 nucleotides are TGTGCCAGCTCACCACCGTACAAGGGGTCGACCACTGAAGCTTTCTTT.